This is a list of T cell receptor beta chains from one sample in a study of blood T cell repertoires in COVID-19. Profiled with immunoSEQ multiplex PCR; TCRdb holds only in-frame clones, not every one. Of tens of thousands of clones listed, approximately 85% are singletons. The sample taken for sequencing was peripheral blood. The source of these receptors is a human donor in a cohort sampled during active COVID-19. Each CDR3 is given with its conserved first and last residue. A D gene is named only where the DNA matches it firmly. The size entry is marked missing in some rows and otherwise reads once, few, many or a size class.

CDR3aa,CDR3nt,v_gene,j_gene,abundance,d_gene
CASSSSQEGNQPQHF,TGTGCCAGCAGCTCATCCCAGGAGGGGAATCAGCCCCAGCATTTT,TRBV5-5,TRBJ1-5,NA,NA
CASSATGFPYEQYF,TGTGCCAGCAGCGCCACAGGGTTTCCCTACGAGCAGTACTTC,TRBV9,TRBJ2-7,NA,NA
CASAQQRLLAGAVYEQYF,TGTGCTAGTGCCCAACAGAGGCTCCTAGCGGGAGCGGTCTACGAGCAGTACTTC,TRBV12-5,TRBJ2-7,NA,TRBD2
CASSSEGDAFF,TGTGCCAGCAGCTCAGAGGGTGACGCTTTCTTT,TRBV7-9,TRBJ1-1,NA,NA
CASSLGTDYNEQFF,TGCGCCAGCAGCCTAGGGACAGACTACAATGAGCAGTTCTTC,TRBV5-1,TRBJ2-1,NA,TRBD1
CASSLDGGNSGANVLTF,TGTGCCAGCAGCTTGGATGGCGGGAACTCTGGGGCCAACGTCCTGACTTTC,TRBV5-8,TRBJ2-6,NA,NA
CASSPASGSVDTQYF,TGTGCCAGCTCTCCGGCTAGCGGGAGCGTGGATACGCAGTATTTT,TRBV5-4,TRBJ2-3,NA,TRBD2
CASSSDQGARGYTF,TGTGCCAGCAGTTCTGATCAGGGGGCGCGCGGCTACACCTTC,TRBV28,TRBJ1-2,NA,TRBD1
CASSVRGNTEAFF,TGTGCCAGTAGTGTAAGGGGAAACACTGAAGCTTTCTTT,TRBV19,TRBJ1-1,NA,NA
CAIPTGTGPSYEQYF,TGTGCCATTCCGACCGGGACAGGGCCCTCCTACGAGCAGTACTTC,TRBV7-9,TRBJ2-7,NA,TRBD1
CASGPPGGGYTF,TGTGCTAGTGGGCCCCCGGGAGGTGGCTACACCTTC,TRBV12-5,TRBJ1-2,NA,NA
CASSLTGAGANVLTF,TGTGCCAGCAGCTTAACGGGAGCTGGGGCCAACGTCCTGACTTTC,TRBV7-9,TRBJ2-6,few,NA
CASSRGRRRERWSDTQYF,TGTGCCAGCTCAAGGGGGCGTCGGCGGGAAAGGTGGTCAGATACGCAGTATTTT,TRBV18,TRBJ2-3,NA,NA
CASSKQGAREQFF,TGTGCCAGCAGCAAGCAGGGGGCTCGTGAGCAGTTCTTC,TRBV9,TRBJ2-1,NA,TRBD1
CASTQGGGETQYF,TGTGCCAGCACCCAGGGGGGAGGAGAGACCCAGTACTTC,TRBV12-3/TRBV12-4,TRBJ2-5,NA,NA
CASSQTGFYGYTF,TGTGCCAGCAGCCAGACAGGCTTCTATGGCTACACCTTC,TRBV3-1/TRBV3-2,TRBJ1-2,NA,NA
CASSLGGLAGGRNTGELFF,TGTGCCAGCAGCTTAGGGGGGCTAGCGGGAGGCCGGAACACCGGGGAGCTGTTTTTT,TRBV7-9,TRBJ2-2,NA,TRBD2